This T cell receptor (beta chain) was sequenced in a study of cytomegalovirus exposure and HLA in healthy donors (dated by TCRdb to the late 2010s). Looking at the study overall: According to an earlier analysis of 587 of the donors, about 179 million T cells yielded 90 million to 130 million unique TCR beta sequences and around 280 Gb of sequence data. Both class I and class II loci were covered by HLA typing, at four-digit resolution. An early release that covered roughly 600 HLA-typed donors contained about 300 gigabases of sequencing data and around 80 million unique TCR sequences. Across around 400 genotyped donors of the cohort, an average of 235,054 unique TCR beta nucleotide sequences per donor were sequenced, and around 19% of those sequences were non-productive. The study profiled the T cell repertoires of 500 to 800 subjects by immunosequencing and related them to cytomegalovirus serostatus. The study aimed to test whether signatures of past pathogen exposure could be identified by cataloging public T cell receptors. Donor age, sex, ethnicity and CMV serostatus were collected together with the repertoire data. The genetic ancestry cluster associated with self-reported Caucasian donors included around four fifths of the roughly 410 genotyped donors. Genome-wide SNP genotypes for about 65% of the roughly 700 donors were used in a later genetic analysis, which treated that subset as a discovery cohort. The study combined high-throughput TCR immunosequencing, statistical association of individual TCRs with disease status, and machine learning to predict cytomegalovirus infection status. The later analysis used no new phenotypic data to find candidate immune exposures, relying instead on TCR beta sequences and their occurrence across donors. Every discovery cohort repertoire had been produced on one sequencing platform. To study patterns of TCR occurrence, a later analysis re-analyzed previously published TCR beta repertoires from around 670 donors and added high-resolution HLA genotyping. An earlier analysis of roughly 580 of the donors used high-throughput TCR beta sequencing to judge whether each TCR beta V gene segment behaved as functional or pseudogenic. Typing coverage varied by locus: 629-630 donors for A, B, C, DRB1 and DQB1; more than 500 for DQA1; nearly 610 for DPA1; 400 to 480 for DPB1. A separate validation cohort of over a hundred different subjects was used in addition to the approximately 640-subject first cohort. Four or five DR-DQ haplotypes were handled as single units for association and clustering, since linkage in the cohort was strong.

Receptors were amplified or captured by the immunoSEQ multiplex PCR assay. For the multiplex PCR, a mixture combining 60 forward primers for TCR Vbeta segments and 13 reverse primers for TCR Jbeta segments was used. The CDR3 region of rearranged TCR beta genes was amplified from genomic DNA by a multiplex PCR assay. The Illumina HiSeq System was used to sequence the amplified TCR beta libraries as 87-base-pair reads. The paper's data handling went like this. A later analysis counted tens of millions of unique TCR beta chains across the 550 to 750 repertoires, and around 12 million of these chains were shared by at least two donors. A nearest-neighbor algorithm error-corrected the raw reads and collapsed the reads into unique sequences, merging closely related sequences to remove PCR and sequencing errors. CDR3 sequences were aligned to IMGT reference sequences to assign V, D and J gene segments. For a sequence to be retained, at least a six-nucleotide match to both a V gene segment and a J gene segment was required. A rearrangement counted as productive if the CDR3 had no stop codons and remained in frame with V and J, and every other rearrangement counted as non-productive. Following IMGT convention, CDR3 was defined as the stretch from the second conserved V-encoded cysteine to the conserved J-encoded phenylalanine. The earlier analysis of about 640 of the donors excluded any sequence lacking an unambiguous match to a single V gene segment. An earlier analysis of fewer than 650 of the donors classified V segments as functional when productive rearrangements were above 56.7% and as segregating when the standard deviation between donors was above 5%. A statistical classification framework was developed to diagnose cytomegalovirus status using the catalog of TCR beta chain sequences. In a later analysis, TCR nucleotide sequences were compared against IMGT/GENE-DB human TR gene sequences so that V and J genes could be assigned. In a later analysis, CDR3 sequences and most-parsimonious VDJ recombination scenarios were assigned using the TCRdist pipeline. In a later analysis, each TCR beta chain was defined by its CDR3 amino acid sequence together with its V-gene family, and reads without a unique V-gene family were excluded. As a way to deal with suspected cross-contamination and a sequencing artifact, a later analysis dropped approximately 570 nucleotide sequences that were highly shared and had low generation probability. For each public chain, a later analysis derived a clonal expansion index from normalized ranks of inferred template counts within each repertoire. In a later analysis, generation probabilities were computed with a VDJ recombination model fitted to out-of-frame rearrangements, and the resulting probabilities were checked against IGoR. A later analysis scored TCR-TCR, TCR-HLA and TCR-CMV co-occurrence with hypergeometric tests, applying a repertoire-size bias correction to TCR pairs. To estimate false discovery rates, a later analysis permuted the HLA or CMV assignments 20 times. In a later analysis, co-occurring TCRs were grouped using DBSCAN, and TCRdist sequence similarity was added for clustering within HLA-allele-positive subsets. For co-occurrence clustering, repertoires with fewer than 30,000 or more than 120,000 public chains were excluded, along with 4 to 6 repertoires with anomalous nucleotide sharing. TCRdb limited this immuneACCESS table to in-frame rearrangements with V and J called. A share of clones is missing; checked studies link under half to unresolved V genes, and the rest is unexplained. V and J calls and clone size are as listed in that table; D and trimming were resolved from the DNA. The sample table records about 140,000 clones; roughly 66% of these occur just once. Clones ranked in the top ten supply 5.5% to 7% of the sample.

The cohort comprised some 680 healthy bone marrow donors. All cohort members were sampled while nominally healthy, although unrecorded immune exposures were likely present. The donor was CMV seronegative and belonged to the group of 352 seronegative cohort members. Each donor provided a peripheral blood sample, and peripheral blood mononuclear cells were used for TCR beta sequencing. The Qiagen DNeasy Blood Extraction Kit was used to extract genomic DNA from the blood cell samples. Study-wide findings and limitations: Sequencing depth was assumed to be roughly uniform across donors in the presence/absence analyses, though that assumption may not hold. In a later analysis, HLA-associated TCR beta chains were found to be more clonally expanded and to have lower generation probabilities than equally common non-associated chains. An association between a missense DCLRE1C variant and V-gene and J-gene trimming of TCR beta chains was found in a later genetic analysis and replicated in an independent cohort. Compared with the approximately 670-donor mean, donors in an Asian-associated ancestry cluster had fewer N-insertions in productive TCRs, according to a later genetic analysis. Correlated functional status among segregating V segments might be attributable to linkage disequilibrium, but an unknown experimental factor could not be ruled out. In a later analysis, most CMV-associated TCR beta chains were found to appear HLA-restricted, with HLA associations seemingly driven largely by CMV exposure. The classifier was reported to diagnose cytomegalovirus status with high specificity and sensitivity in both the original and validation cohorts. Around 16 rarely observed V segments, including chromosome 9 orphons, were excluded from the earlier analysis of several hundred of the donors because counts were too low. A later analysis reported that several top co-occurrence clusters appeared linked to parvovirus B19, influenza, CMV and Epstein-Barr virus. A total of 150 or so TCR beta chains were listed by the study as associated with cytomegalovirus. CMV serostatus was the only immune exposure information available for the cohort. A further reported finding was that TCR beta sequences accurately predicted the HLA-A and HLA-B alleles for most subjects in the first cohort. Some IMGT-functional V segments, including TRBV6-2 and TRBV6-3, could not be told apart with the 87-base-pair reads, so those segments were excluded. Strong co-occurrence of HLA alleles, especially DR and DQ, made assigning TCR associations to individual alleles difficult. In vitro tests confirmed that a few of the cytomegalovirus-associated TCR beta chains recognize cytomegalovirus antigens. Specific HLA alleles were associated with 16,951 TCR beta sequences at a false discovery rate of 0.05 in a later analysis. It was suggested by the authors that the approach could potentially be generalized to other disease states and immunological phenotypes. A later analysis found that TCR association rates varied across HLA loci, with DRB1 alleles showing the most associated TCRs and HLA-C alleles the fewest. This cohort had only TCR beta chains sequenced, and the lack of alpha or paired-chain data limited which features could be detected. A group of highly shared sequence variants was considered likely to be a technical artifact of the sequencing pipeline. Broadly in line with IMGT annotations, most TCR beta V segments showed up in productive rearrangements about 87% or about 30% of the time in an earlier analysis of some 590 of the donors. Most TCR sequences were observed very rarely across donors, whereas some public TCRs were present in many individuals. Because some donors lacked HLA typing at each locus, the association tests relied only on the typed subset.

In regard to this clone: Its antigen target is currently unknown. No base quality values were provided; no much bigger clone lies one nucleotide off.

Based on the germline V gene, the CDR1 and CDR2 sequences are SNHLY and FYNNEI. The CDR3 numbers 14 residues from cysteine through phenylalanine. Only the CDR3 portion is preserved as DNA: 42 bases, with reading frame beginning at the first base. Compared with germline, V lacks 7 bases and J lacks 4 bases; bases without a gene match: 6. Material for sequencing was PBMCs. The rearranged chain carries TRBV2 and TRBJ2-5, with 10 middle bases fitting TRBD1. The receptor was isolated from a woman aged 55-69 years in good health and CMV-seronegative. The CDR3 in this case is CASNIDRGPETQYF. The nucleotides are TGTGCCAGCAACATTGACAGGGGGCCAGAGACCCAGTACTTC.